One sample yielded the 2 T cell receptor beta chains listed below, sequenced in a study of T cell changes during pregnancy in multiple sclerosis (dated by TCRdb to about 2019). Library creation used the immunoSEQ multiplex PCR assay. This immuneACCESS table, as held by TCRdb, lists in-frame sequences with V and J called but not all clones. Of the missing ones, under half trace to an unresolved V gene in checked studies; the others have no known cause. The sample profile shows tens of thousands of clones; around nine tenths of them were found once. The top ten clonotypes cover approximately 4% of the sample. Material: peripheral blood, obtained after pregnancy. These receptors originate from a female donor in good health, enrolled as a control in a pregnancy study.

The chain uses TRBV29-1 and TRBJ2-7; 8 bases fit TRBD1. This CDR3 contains 14 residues. Germline V gives CDR1 SQVTM, CDR2 ANQGSEA. V gave up 7 bases and J gave up 5 bases; unmatched junction bases: 13. The CDR3 sequence is CSARSRTGTDEQYF. CDR3 DNA sequence: TGCAGCGCTCGGTCTAGGACAGGGACCGACGAGCAGTACTTC.

The genes are TRBV6-6 and TRBJ2-1, with 8 bases identical to TRBD2. CDR1 and CDR2 (germline): MNHNY, SVGAGI (reference sequence). The ends lost 7 bases at V and 1 base at J; junction bases unmatched: 9. There are 16 residues in the CDR3. The CDR3 spells CASTNRGGVSYNEQFF. CDR3 nucleotide sequence: TGTGCCAGCACCAACCGGGGGGGGGTTTCCTACAATGAGCAGTTCTTC.